Shown below are 30 T cell receptor beta chains from a single sample sequenced in a study of CD8+ T cells in alopecia areata. RNA extraction and reverse transcription yielded cDNA as sequencing template. Repertoires were generated with immunoSEQ multiplex PCR, while TCRdb's copy carries only in-frame clones and drops some. The sample includes roughly 250,000 clones, less than 80% of them seen just once. The sample here was CD4+ T cells sorted from blood, taken at week 0. These receptors came from a human donor with alopecia areata.

This clone turned up a few times. V and J are TRBV2 and TRBJ1-1; D is undetermined. Germline values: CDR1 SNHLY, CDR2 FYNNEI. Deletions cut 1 base from V and 5 bases from J, with 8 bases between. The CDR3 has 13 residues. The CDR3 sequence: CASSEGAGTEAFF. The CDR3 coding sequence is TGTGCCAGCAGTGAAGGGGCGGGGACTGAAGCTTTCTTT. The variable domain in full, with the rest retrieved from reference TRBV2 and TRBJ1-1, is EPEVTQTPSHQVTQMGQEVILRCVPISNHLYFYWYRQILGQKVEFLVSFYNNEISEKSEIFDDQFSVERPDGSNFTLKIRSTKLEDSAMYFCASSEGAGTEAFFGQGTRLTVV.

The V gene is TRBV7-9, the J gene TRBJ2-6; TRBD1 might be the D (5 bases). The CDR3 contains 15 residues. The V and J ends lost 5 bases and 1 base respectively, with 9 bases between them. Germline loops: CDR1 SEHNR, CDR2 FQNEAQ (reference sequence). As DNA, the CDR3 is TGTGCCAGCAGCACCGCAGGGTCTGGGGCCAACGTCCTGACTTTC. This encodes CASSTAGSGANVLTF.

The V call is TRBV5-1, the J call TRBJ2-4, with 10 bases that match TRBD1. Germline V gives CDR1 SGHRS, CDR2 YFSETQ. With 0 bases clipped from V and 7 bases from J, the junction kept 7 bases outside the gene matches. CDR3 length: 16 residues. CDR3 amino acids: CASSLATTGGINIQYF. In DNA, the CDR3 is TGCGCCAGCAGCTTGGCGACGACAGGGGGCATCAACATTCAGTACTTC.

The chain is built from TRBV9 and TRBJ2-1; no firm D call. This CDR3 is built from 16 residues. Germline values: CDR1 SGDLS, CDR2 YYNGEE. V was shortened by 4 bases and J by 0 bases, with 14 bases between the two germline ends. The chain's CDR3 is CASSPWKDLSYNEQFF. In DNA form, the CDR3 reads TGTGCCAGCAGCCCATGGAAGGACCTCTCCTACAATGAGCAGTTCTTC. The full variable domain, in which reference TRBV9 and TRBJ2-1 provide the parts outside the CDR3, is DSGVTQTPKHLITATGQRVTLRCSPRSGDLSVYWYQQSLDQGLQFLIQYYNGEERAKGNILERFSAQQFPDLHSELNLSSLELGDSALYFCASSPWKDLSYNEQFFGPGTRLTVL.

The chain joins TRBV9 to TRBJ1-1, with D possibly matching TRBD1 (5 bases). CDR1 SGDLS and CDR2 YYNGEE come from the germline V gene. The CDR3 consists of 13 residues. Trimming removed 4 bases at V and 5 bases at J, with 12 bases between. In nucleotides, the CDR3 is TGTGCCAGCAGCACACAGGTGGGGACTGAAGCTTTCTTT. It encodes CASSTQVGTEAFF.

Only a few counts were recorded for this clone. This chain joins TRBV29-1 and TRBJ1-6; D remains ambiguous. Germline CDR1 SQVTM, CDR2 ANQGSEA. This CDR3 has 13 amino acids. V was pared by 6 bases and J by 0 bases, with 6 bases between. CDR3 sequence: CSVRDSYNSPLHF. In DNA form, the CDR3 reads TGCAGCGTCCGGGACTCCTATAATTCACCCCTCCACTTT.

This chain joins TRBV29-1 and TRBJ2-7; D is unresolved. The CDR3 is 11 residues long. Trimming removed 5 bases at V and 3 bases at J, with 8 bases between. CDR1 and CDR2 from the germline V gene are SQVTM and ANQGSEA. CDR3 in DNA: TGCAGCGTTTCATATAGCTACGAGCAGTACTTC. This codes for CSVSYSYEQYF.

This chain uses TRBV30 with TRBJ2-5, with 9 bases identical to TRBD1. This CDR3 has 14 residues. Per the germline V gene, CDR1 is GTSNPN and CDR2 is SVGIG (reference sequence). V trimming: 4 bases; J trimming: 4 bases; junction bases outside the gene matches: 7. The CDR3: CAWNQPGQGETQYF. CDR3 bases: TGTGCCTGGAACCAGCCGGGACAGGGAGAGACCCAGTACTTC.

The V gene is TRBV15, the J gene TRBJ2-1; tentatively, D is TRBD1 (5 bases). Trimming cost V 0 bases and J 6 bases, with 9 bases left between them. CDR1 and CDR2 from the germline V gene are LNHNV and YYDKDF (reference sequence). The CDR3 is 14 residues long. The CDR3: CATSREYRTNEQFF. The CDR3 region has the DNA TGTGCCACCAGCAGAGAGTACAGGACCAATGAGCAGTTCTTC.

In DNA form, the CDR3 reads TGCGCCAGCAGCGGGACAGGGTGGTTGATTACGGATGGCTACACCTTC. The encoded protein is CASSGTGWLITDGYTF. The chain combines TRBV5-1 with TRBJ1-2; 9 bases agree with TRBD1. In germline, CDR1 is SGHRS, CDR2 YFSETQ. V was pared by 4 bases and J by 6 bases, with 13 bases of the junction left unmatched. CDR3 length: 16 residues.

The rearrangement links TRBV2 to TRBJ2-1; TRBD2 might be the D (6 bases). The CDR3 has 14 residues. V was trimmed by 3 bases and J by 7 bases, leaving 13 bases between them. Per the germline V gene, CDR1 is SNHLY and CDR2 is FYNNEI. The chain's CDR3 is CASSDTSPLNEQFF. For the CDR3, the DNA is TGTGCCAGCAGTGACACTAGCCCGTTGAATGAGCAGTTCTTC.

The chain couples TRBV30 to TRBJ2-7; 8 bases match TRBD2. The CDR3 is 15 amino acids. The J segment lost 0 bases and the V segment lost 7 bases, leaving 11 bases of the junction unmatched. Germline CDR1 GTSNPN, CDR2 SVGIG (reference sequence). The CDR3 sequence: CASRLPAGVSYEQYF. Written as DNA, the CDR3 is TGTGCCTCTCGACTTCCAGCGGGGGTCTCCTACGAGCAGTACTTC.

The genes are TRBV6-5 and TRBJ2-3; D could derive from TRBD1 or TRBD2 (5 bases each). The CDR3 loop spans 14 amino acids. Trimming shortened V by 2 bases and J by 0 bases, and 6 bases separated the two germline ends. Germline V gene sequence: CDR1 MNHEY, CDR2 SVGAGI. The CDR3 loop is CASSYRDSTDTQYF. CDR3 bases: TGTGCCAGCAGTTACAGGGACAGCACAGATACGCAGTATTTT.

This chain joins TRBV7-9 and TRBJ2-7; D not certain. Trimming removed 3 bases at V and 3 bases at J, with 6 bases between. Germline CDR1 and CDR2: SEHNR and FQNEAQ (reference sequence). This CDR3 comprises 12 residues. CDR3: CASSFRNYEQYF. CDR3 DNA sequence: TGTGCCAGCAGCTTCCGGAACTACGAGCAGTACTTC.

The V call is TRBV29-1, the J call TRBJ2-1; 8 bases are a match to TRBD1. After removal of 0 bases from V and 4 bases from J, the junction contained 8 bases not matched to a gene. The CDR3 totals 16 residues. Germline V gives CDR1 SQVTM, CDR2 ANQGSEA. The CDR3 region is CSVEDIQGARYNEQFF. CDR3 DNA sequence: TGCAGCGTTGAAGATATTCAGGGGGCGCGGTACAATGAGCAGTTCTTC.

The gene calls are TRBV5-1 and TRBJ2-7, with D uncertain. CDR1 and CDR2 (germline): SGHRS, YFSETQ. The CDR3 is 14 residues long. The V end was cut by 0 bases, the J end by 2 bases, with 9 bases between. This CDR3 reads CASSLVSPPYEQYF. For the CDR3, the DNA is TGCGCCAGCAGCTTGGTTAGCCCTCCCTACGAGCAGTACTTC.

This clone was observed at least ten times. V and J are TRBV15 and TRBJ2-2; 8 bases fit TRBD1. The CDR3 covers 15 residues. V lost 4 bases to trimming and J lost 7 bases; unmatched junction nucleotides: 8. CDR1 LNHNV and CDR2 YYDKDF come from the germline V gene (reference sequence). The CDR3 DNA is TGTGCCACCAGCATCGCAGGGGGCGGTTACGGGGAGCTGTTTTTT. The encoded protein is CATSIAGGGYGELFF. Complete variable domain (other parts from reference TRBV15 and TRBJ2-2): DAMVIQNPRYQVTQFGKPVTLSCSQTLNHNVMYWYQQKSSQAPKLLFHYYDKDFNNEADTPDNFQSRRPNTSFCFLDIRSPGLGDTAMYLCATSIAGGGYGELFFGEGSRLTVL.

The chain recombines TRBV30 with TRBJ1-6; 7 bases map to TRBD1. V gave up 2 bases and J gave up 7 bases; unmatched junction bases: 5. Germline values: CDR1 GTSNPN, CDR2 SVGIG (reference sequence). The CDR3 is 14 amino acids. The CDR3 protein is CAWSPGTANSPLHF. For the CDR3, the DNA is TGTGCCTGGAGTCCAGGGACAGCCAATTCACCCCTCCACTTT. The whole variable domain, filled in from reference TRBV30 and TRBJ1-6, reads SQTIHQWPATLVQPVGSPLSLECTVEGTSNPNLYWYRQAAGRGLQLLFYSVGIGQISSEVPQNLSASRPQDRQFILSSKKLLLSDSGFYLCAWSPGTANSPLHFGNGTRLTVT.

The rearrangement joins TRBV14 to TRBJ2-2; a weak D match, TRBD2 (7 bases). The CDR3 consists of 15 residues. The V gene lost 4 bases and the J gene lost 5 bases, with 14 bases spanning the gap. The germline gives CDR1 SGHDN, CDR2 FVKESK. The CDR3 reads CASSRRGLRTGELFF. The CDR3 nucleotides read TGTGCCAGCAGCCGGCGGGGGCTGCGAACCGGGGAGCTGTTTTTT.

V usage is TRBV30 and J usage is TRBJ2-1; 7 positions match TRBD2. V trimming: 1 base; J trimming: 4 bases; junction bases outside the gene matches: 7. Germline CDR1 GTSNPN, CDR2 SVGIG (reference sequence). The CDR3 consists of 15 residues. CDR3 DNA sequence: TGTGCCTGGAGTGAAGATTTAGCGGGTTACAATGAGCAGTTCTTC. This codes for CAWSEDLAGYNEQFF.

The V call is TRBV29-1, the J call TRBJ2-3; D not resolved. The length of the CDR3 is 14 residues. The germline V gene encodes CDR1 SQVTM and CDR2 ANQGSEA. The V and J ends lost 3 bases and 1 base respectively, with 11 bases between them. The CDR3 spells CSVETVSRTDTQYF. CDR3 nucleotides: TGCAGCGTTGAGACCGTTTCCCGCACAGATACGCAGTATTTT.

There are a few counts of this clone. This chain joins TRBV6-5 and TRBJ2-3; 13 bases map to TRBD2. The V segment lost 2 bases and the J segment 2 bases; nucleotides outside the gene matches: 1. The CDR3 extends over 16 amino acids. Germline CDR1 and CDR2: MNHEY and SVGAGI. The DNA for the CDR3 is TGTGCCAGCAGTTACACTAGCGGGGGGGCCACAGATACGCAGTATTTT. This gives the protein CASSYTSGGATDTQYF.

The chain employs TRBV6-6 and TRBJ1-4; 8 bases fit TRBD1. After removal of 3 bases from V and 3 bases from J, the junction contained 3 bases not matched to a gene. CDR1 is MNHNY and CDR2 is SVGAGI in the germline V gene (reference sequence). The CDR3 is 15 residues long. CDR3 amino acids: CASSYVTGANEKLFF. In nucleotides, the CDR3 is TGTGCCAGCAGTTATGTGACAGGGGCTAATGAAAAACTGTTTTTT.

Only a few counts were recorded for this clone. CDR3 DNA sequence: TGTGCCAGCAGCTTTCTGGGAAGAACCGGGGAGCTGTTTTTT. It yields the protein CASSFLGRTGELFF. The chain combines TRBV7-2 with TRBJ2-2; D remains ambiguous. CDR3 length: 14 amino acids. Germline CDR1 is SGHTA and CDR2 is FQGNSA. Trimming removed 3 bases from V and 5 bases from J, with 10 bases in between. Looking up the rest from reference TRBV7-2 and TRBJ2-2 gives the full variable domain: GAGVSQSPSNKVTEKGKDVELRCDPISGHTALYWYRQSLGQGLEFLIYFQGNSAPDKSGLPSDRFSAERTGGSVSTLTIQRTQQEDSAVYLCASSFLGRTGELFFGEGSRLTVL.

This clone was seen only a few times. The chain uses TRBV19 and TRBJ1-5; D is uncertain. Trimming took off 3 bases at V and 0 bases at J, with 6 bases between the two ends. CDR3 size: 14 residues. The germline gives CDR1 LNHDA, CDR2 SQIVND (reference sequence). CDR3 nucleotide sequence: TGTGCCAGTAGTATTGCGGTTAGCAATCAGCCCCAGCATTTT. Encoded protein: CASSIAVSNQPQHF.

V usage is TRBV30 and J usage is TRBJ2-1; 9 bases line up with TRBD2. The trim removed 1 base at V and 5 bases at J, leaving 9 bases unmatched. The CDR3 covers 16 residues. The germline CDR1 and CDR2 sequences are GTSNPN and SVGIG (reference sequence). CDR3 amino acids: CAWSGPAGGIDNEQFF. The CDR3 DNA follows: TGTGCCTGGAGTGGACCCGCGGGGGGGATCGACAATGAGCAGTTCTTC.

The rearrangement uses TRBV30 and TRBJ1-6; 10 nucleotides align to TRBD1. V lost 2 bases, J lost 9 bases, and 10 bases stayed unmatched. Germline assignment: CDR1 GTSNPN and CDR2 SVGIG (reference sequence). The CDR3 sequence is 16 residues long. The CDR3 spells CAWSNDRDRGSSPLHF. Here the CDR3 DNA reads TGTGCCTGGAGTAACGATAGGGACAGGGGCTCTTCACCCCTCCACTTT.

The chain employs TRBV27 and TRBJ1-2; 10 bases are a match to TRBD1. Germline-derived CDR1 and CDR2 are MNHEY and SMNVEV (reference sequence). Unmatched junction bases numbered 7, after V lost 5 bases and J lost 4 bases. The CDR3 length is 15 residues. CDR3 residues: CASSPGQGRIYGYTF. CDR3 nucleotides: TGTGCCAGCAGTCCGGGACAGGGGCGAATCTATGGCTACACCTTC.

V gene TRBV5-1 combines with J gene TRBJ1-1, with D uncertain. In germline, CDR1 is SGHRS, CDR2 YFSETQ. The CDR3 is 14 residues long. With 3 bases removed from V and 1 base from J, the gap between germline ends came to 10 bases. In DNA form, the CDR3 reads TGCGCCAGCAGCTCACAAGGGCCGAACACTGAAGCTTTCTTT. It specifies CASSSQGPNTEAFF.

The chain carries TRBV29-1 and TRBJ2-5, with D perhaps TRBD1 (5 bases). The CDR3 length is 12 residues. V lost 7 bases, J lost 3 bases, and 12 bases lay in between. Germline V gene lookup returns CDR1 SQVTM and CDR2 ANQGSEA. CDR3 region: CSGRTFEETQYF. CDR3 DNA: TGCAGCGGCCGGACATTCGAAGAGACCCAGTACTTC. Full variable domain (rest looked up from reference TRBV29-1 and TRBJ2-5): SAVISQKPSRDICQRGTSLTIQCQVDSQVTMMFWYRQQPGQSLTLIATANQGSEATYESGFVIDKFPISRPNLTFSTLTVSNMSPEDSSIYLCSGRTFEETQYFGPGTRLLVL.